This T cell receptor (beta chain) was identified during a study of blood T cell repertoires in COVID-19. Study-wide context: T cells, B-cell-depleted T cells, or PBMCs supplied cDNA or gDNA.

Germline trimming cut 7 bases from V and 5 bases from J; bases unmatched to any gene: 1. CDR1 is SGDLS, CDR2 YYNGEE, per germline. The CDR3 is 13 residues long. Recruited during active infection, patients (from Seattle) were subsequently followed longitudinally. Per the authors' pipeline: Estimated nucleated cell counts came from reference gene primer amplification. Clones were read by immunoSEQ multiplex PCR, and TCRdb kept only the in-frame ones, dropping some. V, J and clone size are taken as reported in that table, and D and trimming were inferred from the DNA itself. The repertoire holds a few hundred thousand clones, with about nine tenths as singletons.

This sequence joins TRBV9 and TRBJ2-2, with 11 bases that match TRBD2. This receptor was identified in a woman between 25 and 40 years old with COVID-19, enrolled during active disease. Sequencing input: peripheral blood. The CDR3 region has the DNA TGTGCCAGCCGGACTAGCGGGACCGGGGAGCTGTTTTTT. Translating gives CASRTSGTGELFF.